This TCR beta chain stems from a study of early stage breast cancer tumors. At the level of the study: Average read coverage per sample was approximately 9.4-fold. Whole-study results and caveats: Comparing each tissue with blood distinguished tumor from normal in most of the 16 patients. Unsorted bulk genomic DNA sequencing lacked pairing and functional marker data. Commonly generated sequences made up most enriched TCRB sequences shared between patients.

TCRdb's copy holds only in-frame clones and misses some; the assay was immunoSEQ multiplex PCR. The sample holds about 28,000 clones, about 80% seen once. Turning to this clone: Antigen: not known.

Germline loops: CDR1 SGDLS, CDR2 YYNGEE. The CDR3 runs 16 residues. The V gene end was trimmed by 3 bases and the J gene end by 8 bases; junction bases not matched to a gene: 11. V is TRBV9 and J is TRBJ1-2; 12 positions agree with TRBD1. The clonotype originates from a person aged 55-75 years with breast cancer. What was sequenced was blood. The CDR3 sequence: CASSADPGQGAQGYTF. In nucleotides, the CDR3 is TGTGCCAGCAGCGCAGACCCGGGACAGGGGGCTCAGGGCTACACCTTC.